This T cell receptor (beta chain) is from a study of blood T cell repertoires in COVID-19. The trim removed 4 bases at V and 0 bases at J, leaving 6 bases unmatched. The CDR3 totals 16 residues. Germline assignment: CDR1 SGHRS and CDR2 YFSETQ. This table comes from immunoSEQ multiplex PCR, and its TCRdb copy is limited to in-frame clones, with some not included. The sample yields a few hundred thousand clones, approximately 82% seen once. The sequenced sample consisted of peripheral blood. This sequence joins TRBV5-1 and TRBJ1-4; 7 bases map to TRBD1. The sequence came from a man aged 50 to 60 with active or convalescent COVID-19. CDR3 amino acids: CASSRDGQATNEKLFF. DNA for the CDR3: TGCGCCAGCAGCAGGGATGGACAGGCAACTAATGAAAAACTGTTTTTT.